The 27 T cell receptor beta chains given below trace back to one sample, sequenced in a study of cytomegalovirus exposure and HLA in healthy donors. TCRdb keeps only in-frame clones here, not all; method: immunoSEQ multiplex PCR. The data contain some 180,000 clones, around nine tenths of them seen just once; the ten biggest clones take up around 7.2%. The sample was PBMCs. All receptors come from a man aged 30 to 45 in good health and CMV-seropositive.

The chain links TRBV4-3 to TRBJ2-7; maybe TRBD2 (5 bases). Germline V CDR1 and CDR2: LGHNA, YSLEER. The V gene lost 0 bases and the J gene lost 0 bases, with 6 bases spanning the gap. The CDR3 runs to 14 residues. The chain's CDR3 is CASSQEGSSYEQYF. CDR3 bases: TGCGCCAGCAGCCAAGAAGGGAGCTCCTACGAGCAGTACTTC.

Only a few counts were recorded for this clone. The rearrangement uses TRBV16 and TRBJ1-1, with D hard to call. CDR1 is KGHSY and CDR2 is FQNENV in the germline V gene. CDR3 length equals 13 residues. V dropped 5 bases and J dropped 2 bases, with 9 bases sitting between them. This chain's CDR3 is CASSTTVNTEAFF. The CDR3 coding sequence is TGTGCCAGCAGCACCACAGTTAACACTGAAGCTTTCTTT.

The chain carries TRBV5-1 and TRBJ2-7; TRBD2 matches 14 bases. Germline CDR1 is SGHRS and CDR2 is YFSETQ. The CDR3 is 16 residues long. Trimming at V came to 0 bases and at J to 6 bases, leaving 5 bases not matched to a gene. The CDR3: CASSLARGLAGAEQYF. The CDR3 DNA is TGCGCCAGCAGCTTGGCCCGGGGACTAGCGGGAGCCGAGCAGTACTTC.

The V gene is TRBV28, the J gene TRBJ1-5; 9 nucleotides agree with TRBD1. In germline, CDR1 is MDHEN, CDR2 SYDVKM. The CDR3 length is 14 residues. The V gene end was trimmed by 4 bases and the J gene end by 8 bases; junction bases not matched to a gene: 6. CDR3 sequence (DNA): TGTGCCAGCAGTTCGCTAGACAGGGGGGAGCCCCAGCATTTT. Translation: CASSSLDRGEPQHF.

The table lists this clone with a count of one. This rearrangement joins TRBV6-1 to TRBJ2-3; D is uncertain. The germline V gene encodes CDR1 MNHNS and CDR2 SASEGT. V was clipped by 2 bases and J by 4 bases, with 4 bases between them. The CDR3 covers 12 residues. CDR3 amino acids: CASSEWADTQYF. In DNA, the CDR3 is TGTGCCAGCAGTGAATGGGCAGATACGCAGTATTTT.

The chain uses TRBV6-5 and TRBJ1-5, with 8 bases aligning to TRBD1. The germline CDR1 and CDR2 sequences are MNHEY and SVGAGI. Trimming removed 5 bases from V and 7 bases from J; junction bases left unmatched: 4. This CDR3 has 13 residues. CDR3 loop: CASSIDRGQPQHF. Here the CDR3 DNA reads TGTGCCAGCAGTATAGACAGGGGCCAGCCCCAGCATTTT.

This clone was detected once. This chain connects TRBV7-3 to TRBJ2-7, with 7 bases lining up with TRBD1. The ends lost 5 bases at V and 5 bases at J; junction bases unmatched: 12. The V gene's germline CDR1 is SGHTA and CDR2 FQGTGA. This CDR3 comprises 15 residues. As DNA, the CDR3 is TGTGCCAGCAGCGCCACAGGGGAAAACTACCACGAGCAGTACTTC. It encodes CASSATGENYHEQYF.

V usage is TRBV7-8 and J usage is TRBJ1-1; D gene ambiguous. Trimming stripped 5 bases from V and 1 base from J, with 8 bases between. Germline assignment: CDR1 SGHVS and CDR2 FQNEAQ. This CDR3 spans 13 amino acids. Written as DNA, the CDR3 is TGTGCCAGCAGCCGATCAGAGAACACTGAAGCTTTCTTT. Protein product: CASSRSENTEAFF.

The rearrangement links TRBV6-6 to TRBJ1-3; D gene ambiguous. V was pared by 3 bases and J by 4 bases, with 10 bases between. The CDR3 is 14 residues long. The V gene's germline CDR1 is MNHNY and CDR2 SVGAGI (reference sequence). CDR3 DNA sequence: TGTGCCAGCAGTTATCCTGAAGCCGGAAACACCATATATTTT. Translated: CASSYPEAGNTIYF.

The chain links TRBV4-1 to TRBJ1-2; a weak D match, TRBD1 (5 bases). The CDR3 length is 14 residues. The germline V gene encodes CDR1 MGHRA and CDR2 YSYEKL. The V and J ends lost 1 base and 4 bases respectively, with 10 bases between them. The CDR3 bases are TGCGCCAGCAGCCAAGCAGGGCAGGGCTATGGCTACACCTTC. Amino acids: CASSQAGQGYGYTF.

The J gene is TRBJ2-1, the V gene TRBV5-1; the match to TRBD2 covers 9 bases. Unmatched junction bases numbered 5, after V lost 4 bases and J lost 0 bases. CDR3 length: 16 residues. The germline V gene has CDR1 SGHRS and CDR2 YFSETQ. CDR3 bases: TGCGCCAGCAGCCCAGGTAGCGGGAGCTCCTACAATGAGCAGTTCTTC. This codes for CASSPGSGSSYNEQFF.

The V call is TRBV5-1, the J call TRBJ1-1; perhaps TRBD1 as D (5 bases). V shed 1 base and J shed 4 bases, with 11 bases lying between them. The germline V gene encodes CDR1 SGHRS and CDR2 YFSETQ. This CDR3 is built from 14 residues. This CDR3 reads CASSLQGDGTEAFF. CDR3 DNA sequence: TGCGCCAGCAGCTTGCAAGGGGACGGCACTGAAGCTTTCTTT.

The chain employs TRBV7-6 and TRBJ2-7; D gene uncertain. Deletions cut 2 bases from V and 5 bases from J, with 16 bases between. The CDR3 loop spans 15 amino acids. Germline CDR1 and CDR2: SGHVS and FNYEAQ. Here the CDR3 reads CASSLQDAQIHEQYF. CDR3 DNA: TGTGCCAGCAGCTTACAGGACGCCCAGATACACGAGCAGTACTTC.

V usage is TRBV29-1 and J usage is TRBJ2-1; D perhaps matches TRBD2 (6 bases). This CDR3 region has 13 residues. The germline gives CDR1 SQVTM, CDR2 ANQGSEA. V lost 8 bases and J lost 3, with 14 bases in between. The CDR3 loop is CSLSQTSYNEQFF. The CDR3 coding sequence is TGCAGCTTGTCCCAGACTAGCTACAATGAGCAGTTCTTC.

The rearrangement joins TRBV6-4 to TRBJ2-1; the D is unclear. The CDR3 has 13 residues. Germline V gives CDR1 MRHNA, CDR2 SNTAGT. V was shortened by 3 bases and J by 5 bases, with 8 bases between the two germline ends. In DNA, the CDR3 is TGTGCCAGCAGTGATTCGAGACACAATGAGCAGTTCTTC. It codes for CASSDSRHNEQFF.

The chain has TRBV15 and TRBJ2-3; TRBD2 aligns across 11 bases. The length of the CDR3 is 16 residues. After removal of 5 bases from V and 5 bases from J, the junction contained 9 bases not matched to a gene. Germline-derived CDR1 and CDR2 are LNHNV and YYDKDF (reference sequence). CDR3 in DNA: TGTGCCACCAGCGACCCTAGCGGGGGGCCTGGAGATACGCAGTATTTT. It specifies CATSDPSGGPGDTQYF.

This rearrangement joins TRBV9 to TRBJ1-1, with D maybe TRBD1 (6 bases). The V gene lost 3 bases and the J gene lost 6 bases, with 18 bases spanning the gap. This CDR3 is 15 amino acids long. Germline values: CDR1 SGDLS, CDR2 YYNGEE. CDR3 in DNA: TGTGCCAGCAGCGCTTCCAACAACAGGGTCGCTGAAGCTTTCTTT. Its translation: CASSASNNRVAEAFF.

V and J are TRBV2 and TRBJ2-5; the D gene could be TRBD1 or TRBD2 (7 bases each). This CDR3 has 16 residues. Trimming stripped 4 bases from V and 4 bases from J, with 19 bases between. Germline loops: CDR1 SNHLY, CDR2 FYNNEI. As DNA, the CDR3 is TGTGCCAGCAGTGGTCATCGACTAGCAGGGGGAGAGACCCAGTACTTC. Amino acid sequence: CASSGHRLAGGETQYF.

DNA for the CDR3: TGTGCCATCAGTGTTGGGACAGGGCCCACCTACGAGCAGTACTTC. Its protein product is CAISVGTGPTYEQYF. This chain uses TRBV10-3 with TRBJ2-7, with TRBD1 matching 9 bases. This CDR3 contains 15 residues. V lost 4 bases and J lost 2; bases outside the gene matches: 6. The germline V gene encodes CDR1 ENHRY and CDR2 SYGVKD.

The chain combines TRBV10-3 with TRBJ2-7; 10 bases agree with TRBD1. Germline CDR1 reads ENHRY; CDR2 reads SYGVKD. J lost 3 bases, V lost 4 bases, and 6 bases had no gene match. The CDR3 has 15 amino acids. CDR3 protein: CAISAGTGDRYEQYF. The CDR3 coding sequence is TGTGCCATCAGTGCCGGGACAGGGGATCGCTACGAGCAGTACTTC.

The rearrangement uses TRBV27 and TRBJ2-2; D unclear. Germline CDR1 is MNHEY and CDR2 is SMNVEV (reference sequence). The CDR3 consists of 14 residues. The V end lost 2 bases, the J end lost 0 bases, and 4 bases lay between the germline ends. CDR3 DNA: TGTGCCAGCAGTTTAACGGCGAACACCGGGGAGCTGTTTTTT. Protein product: CASSLTANTGELFF.

This chain uses TRBV6-5 with TRBJ2-7, with 11 bases aligning to TRBD2. The length of the CDR3 is 15 residues. Trimming at V came to 6 bases and at J to 3 bases, leaving 7 bases not matched to a gene. Germline CDR1 is MNHEY and CDR2 is SVGAGI. CDR3 sequence reads: CASSLPGLAVYEQYF. The CDR3 nucleotides read TGTGCCAGCAGCCTTCCGGGACTAGCGGTCTACGAGCAGTACTTC.

V and J are TRBV6-5 and TRBJ2-5; D is perhaps TRBD2 (6 bases). Per the germline V gene, CDR1 is MNHEY and CDR2 is SVGAGI. Trimming pared 10 bases from V and 5 bases from J, leaving 11 bases between. This CDR3 has 11 amino acids. CDR3 DNA sequence: TGTGCCACCTCAGGAGGGGAGACCCAGTACTTC. Translating gives CATSGGETQYF.

V and J are TRBV30 and TRBJ1-1, with D possibly TRBD1 on 6 matching bases. The V end was cut by 0 bases, the J end by 10 bases, with 15 bases between. The CDR3 has 13 amino acids. Per germline, CDR1 GTSNPN and CDR2 SVGIG (reference sequence). The CDR3 is CAWSVLGRGVAFF. CDR3 nucleotide sequence: TGTGCCTGGAGTGTACTGGGCAGGGGCGTAGCTTTCTTT.

The chain links TRBV10-3 to TRBJ2-3; 7 bases line up with TRBD2. This CDR3 spans 15 amino acids. CDR1 and CDR2 (germline): ENHRY, SYGVKD. With 8 bases clipped from V and 2 bases from J, the junction kept 10 bases outside the gene matches. The DNA for the CDR3 is TGTGCCATCTCCCGACTAGCATCCATCACAGATACGCAGTATTTT. Its translation: CAISRLASITDTQYF.

This chain connects TRBV6-5 to TRBJ2-4; no firm D call. CDR3 length equals 15 residues. Germline V gene sequence: CDR1 MNHEY, CDR2 SVGAGI. The germline V and J ends were trimmed by 5 bases and 0 bases, with 11 bases remaining between them. The CDR3 loop reads CASSRDQLAKNIQYF. The CDR3 DNA reads TGTGCCAGCAGTAGGGATCAACTAGCCAAAAACATTCAGTACTTC.

CDR3 DNA sequence: TGTGCCAGCAGCTTAACGGATTACAATGAGCAGTTCTTC. Amino acids: CASSLTDYNEQFF. The rearrangement joins TRBV7-3 to TRBJ2-1; the D is unclear. This CDR3 is 13 amino acids long. Germline V gives CDR1 SGHTA, CDR2 FQGTGA. V was pared by 0 bases and J by 4 bases, with 4 bases between.